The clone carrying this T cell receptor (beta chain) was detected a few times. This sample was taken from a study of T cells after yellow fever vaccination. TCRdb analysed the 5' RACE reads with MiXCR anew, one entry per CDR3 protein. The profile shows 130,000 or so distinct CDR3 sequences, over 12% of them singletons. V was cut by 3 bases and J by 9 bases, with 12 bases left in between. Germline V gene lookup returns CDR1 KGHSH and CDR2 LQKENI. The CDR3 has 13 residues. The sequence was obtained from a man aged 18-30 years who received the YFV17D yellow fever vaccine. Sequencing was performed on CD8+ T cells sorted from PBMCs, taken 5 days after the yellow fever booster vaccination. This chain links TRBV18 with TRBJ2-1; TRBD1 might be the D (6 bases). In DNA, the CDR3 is TGTGCCAGCTCACCGGCAGGGGCAGGTGAGCAGTTCTTC. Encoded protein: CASSPAGAGEQFF. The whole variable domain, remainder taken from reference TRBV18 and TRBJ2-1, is NAGVMQNPRHLVRRRGQEARLRCSPMKGHSHVYWYRQLPEEGLKFMVYLQKENIIDESGMPKERFSAEFPKEGPSILRIQQVVRGDSAAYFCASSPAGAGEQFFGPGTRLTVL.